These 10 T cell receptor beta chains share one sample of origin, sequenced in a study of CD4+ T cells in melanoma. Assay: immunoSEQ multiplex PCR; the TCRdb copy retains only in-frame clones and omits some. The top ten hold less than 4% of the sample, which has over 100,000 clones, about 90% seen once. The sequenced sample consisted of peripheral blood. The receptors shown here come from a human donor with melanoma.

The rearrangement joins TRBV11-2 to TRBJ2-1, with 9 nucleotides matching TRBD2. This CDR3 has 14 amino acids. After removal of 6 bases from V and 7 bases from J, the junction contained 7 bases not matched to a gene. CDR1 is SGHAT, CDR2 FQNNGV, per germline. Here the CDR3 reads CASRGAGGLNEQFF. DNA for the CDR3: TGTGCCAGCAGGGGCGCGGGGGGGTTGAATGAGCAGTTCTTC.

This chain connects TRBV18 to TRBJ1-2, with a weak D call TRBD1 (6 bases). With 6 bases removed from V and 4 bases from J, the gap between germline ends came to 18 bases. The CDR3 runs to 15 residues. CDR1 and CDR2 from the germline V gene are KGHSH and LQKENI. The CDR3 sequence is CASSPNKEQGYGYTF. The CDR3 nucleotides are TGTGCCAGCTCTCCCAACAAGGAACAGGGCTATGGCTACACCTTC.

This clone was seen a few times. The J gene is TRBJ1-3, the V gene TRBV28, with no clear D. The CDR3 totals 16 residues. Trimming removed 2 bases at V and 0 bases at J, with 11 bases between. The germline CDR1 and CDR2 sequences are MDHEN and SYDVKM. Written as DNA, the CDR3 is TGTGCCAGCAGTTTAACGGGGTCAGTCTCTGGAAACACCATATATTTT. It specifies CASSLTGSVSGNTIYF.

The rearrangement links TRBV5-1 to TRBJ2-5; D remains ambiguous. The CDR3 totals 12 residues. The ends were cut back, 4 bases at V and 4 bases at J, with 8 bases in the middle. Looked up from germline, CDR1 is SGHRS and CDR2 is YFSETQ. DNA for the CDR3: TGCGCCAGCAGCGCACGAGGAGAGACCCAGTACTTC. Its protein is CASSARGETQYF.

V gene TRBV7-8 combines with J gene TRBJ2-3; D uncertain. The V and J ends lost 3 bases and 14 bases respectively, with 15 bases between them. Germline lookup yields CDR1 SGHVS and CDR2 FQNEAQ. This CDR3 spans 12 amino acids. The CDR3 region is CASSFSLGSPYF. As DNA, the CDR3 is TGTGCCAGCAGCTTCTCGTTAGGTTCCCCGTATTTT.

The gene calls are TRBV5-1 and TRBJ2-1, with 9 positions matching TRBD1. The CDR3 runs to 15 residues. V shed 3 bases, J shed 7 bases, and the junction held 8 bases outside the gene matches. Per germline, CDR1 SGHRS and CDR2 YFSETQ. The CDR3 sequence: CASSSDRGITNEQFF. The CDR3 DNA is TGCGCCAGCAGCTCGGACAGGGGAATTACAAATGAGCAGTTCTTC.

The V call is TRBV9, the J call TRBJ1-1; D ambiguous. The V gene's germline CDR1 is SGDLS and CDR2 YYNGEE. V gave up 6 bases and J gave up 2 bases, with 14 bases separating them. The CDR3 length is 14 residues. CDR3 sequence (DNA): TGTGCCAGCACCGGCCCCCCCCTAAACACTGAAGCTTTCTTT. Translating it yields CASTGPPLNTEAFF.

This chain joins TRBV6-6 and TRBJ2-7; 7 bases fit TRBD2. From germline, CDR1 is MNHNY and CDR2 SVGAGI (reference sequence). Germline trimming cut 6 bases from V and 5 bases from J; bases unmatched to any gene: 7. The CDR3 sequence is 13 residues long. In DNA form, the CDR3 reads TGTGCCAGCAGGCCGCCGGGGGGACACGAGCAGTACTTC. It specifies CASRPPGGHEQYF.

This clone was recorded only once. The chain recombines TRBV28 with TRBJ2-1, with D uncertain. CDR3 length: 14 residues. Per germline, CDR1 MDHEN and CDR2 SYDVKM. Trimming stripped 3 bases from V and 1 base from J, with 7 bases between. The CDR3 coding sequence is TGTGCCAGCAGTTTGTCTGAATCCTACAATGAGCAGTTCTTC. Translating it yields CASSLSESYNEQFF.

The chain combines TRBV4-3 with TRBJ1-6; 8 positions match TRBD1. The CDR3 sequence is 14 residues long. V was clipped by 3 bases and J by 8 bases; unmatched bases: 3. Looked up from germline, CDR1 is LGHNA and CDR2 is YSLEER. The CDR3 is CASSHAGQDSPLHF. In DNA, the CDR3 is TGCGCCAGCAGCCATGCGGGACAGGATTCACCCCTCCACTTT.